This record concerns one T cell receptor (beta chain) sequence. The antigen remains undetermined. This record belongs to a study of T-cell memory formation after mild COVID-19. Looking at the study overall: The TCR clusters were mostly specific to one donor. Points from the study as a whole: CD4+ bias marked clones expanding day 15 to 37, unlike balanced contracting clones.

Trimming removed 4 bases from V and 2 bases from J, with 17 bases in between. Germline V gives CDR1 SGDLS, CDR2 YYNGEE. The CDR3 extends over 16 amino acids. From 5'RACE with constant-segment primers came TCR alpha and TCR beta cDNA libraries that carried sample barcodes and UMIs. TCRdb itself ran the 5' RACE reads through MiXCR, one entry per CDR3 protein. The sample lists some 350,000 distinct CDR3 sequences, approximately 15% occurring once. The sample was PBMCs or a T cell subset sorted from them (not recorded which). J is TRBJ2-3 and V is TRBV9, with D unresolved. The clonotype originates from a man aged 18 to 29 who had mild COVID-19 (a few samples of this study predate the infection). Cell type and time point are not known. CDR3 in DNA: TGTGCCAGCAGCCCCCGAGCAAACCCAAACACAGATACGCAGTATTTT. It is translated as CASSPRANPNTDTQYF.